This is a list of T cell receptor beta chains from one sample in a study of blood T cell repertoires in COVID-19. The table came from immunoSEQ multiplex PCR; TCRdb's copy has only in-frame clones and leaves some out. Of around 50,000 clones listed, roughly 88% are singletons. Sequencing used peripheral blood. Receptor source: a human donor in a cohort sampled during active COVID-19. Both conserved end residues are part of each CDR3. The D gene is left open where the match is weak. Size values are once, few and many counts, or a class for expanded clones, and some rows have none.

cdr3_length clone_size j_call v_call d_call cdr3_nt cdr3_aa
14 - TRBJ1-1 TRBV5-1 TRBD1 TGCGCCAGCAGCTCGATAGACAGGGACACTGAAGCTTTCTTT CASSSIDRDTEAFF
13 - TRBJ1-2 TRBV2 - TGTGCCAGCAGTGGGGGACTGAACTATGGCTACACCTTC CASSGGLNYGYTF
15 - TRBJ2-2 TRBV5-8 TRBD2 TGTGCCAGCAGCCGGGGGACTAGGGGCACCGGGGAGCTGTTTTTT CASSRGTRGTGELFF
16 - TRBJ2-5 TRBV24-1 - TGTGCCACCAGTGACCCAGGGAGGGGGGGACAAGAGACCCAGTACTTC CATSDPGRGGQETQYF
13 - TRBJ2-7 TRBV6-4 TRBD2 TGTGCCAGGAAAACTAGCGATGTGGGAGAGCAGTACTTC CARKTSDVGEQYF
16 few TRBJ2-3 TRBV6-4 TRBD2 TGTGCCAGCAGTGACACTAGCGGGAGCCCCACAGATACGCAGTATTTT CASSDTSGSPTDTQYF
14 - TRBJ1-6 TRBV5-1 - TGCGCCAGCAGCTTGGGCACAAATAATTCACCCCTCCACTTT CASSLGTNNSPLHF
15 - TRBJ2-7 TRBV5-8 TRBD1 TGTGCCAGCAGCTTCATCGGGACAGTATCCTACGAGCAGTACTTC CASSFIGTVSYEQYF
18 - TRBJ1-2 TRBV11-2 TRBD1 TGTGCCAGCAGCCTGCTAGGGCCTCTGGACAGGGTTTACTATGGCTACACCTTC CASSLLGPLDRVYYGYTF
14 - TRBJ1-1 TRBV7-2 - TGTGCCAGCAGCTATGATACAGGGTTCACTGAAGCTTTCTTT CASSYDTGFTEAFF
16 - TRBJ2-2 TRBV9 - TGTGCCAGCAGCGATTGGACGGACTCGAACACCGGGGAGCTGTTTTTT CASSDWTDSNTGELFF
13 once TRBJ2-2 TRBV11-1 TRBD1 TGTGCCAGCAGCTGGGGACAGTCCGGGGAGCTGTTTTTT CASSWGQSGELFF
20 once TRBJ2-1 TRBV16 TRBD1 TGTGCCAGCAGCCAATCTTATCTCAGGGGGCCTGAAAGCTCCTACAATGAGCAGTTCTTC CASSQSYLRGPESSYNEQFF
14 - TRBJ1-4 TRBV19 TRBD1 TGTGCCAGTACCCCGACAGGGTCCCTTGAAAAACTGTTTTTT CASTPTGSLEKLFF
15 - TRBJ2-3 TRBV3-1/TRBV3-2 - TGTGCCAGCAGCGAGCTTGCGGGAAGCTCAGATACGCAGTATTTT CASSELAGSSDTQYF
17 few TRBJ2-2 TRBV6-2/TRBV6-3 - TGTGCCAGCAGTTATAGTCTGAGGACTTCGAACACCGGGGAGCTGTTTTTT CASSYSLRTSNTGELFF
14 - TRBJ2-3 TRBV24-1 TRBD2 TGTGCCACCAGTGATAGCGGGGGCACAGATACGCAGTATTTT CATSDSGGTDTQYF
17 medium-sized TRBJ2-2 TRBV4-1 - TGCGCCAGCAGCCAAGAGCCCCTAGGCCCGAGCACCGGGGAGCTGTTTTTT CASSQEPLGPSTGELFF
15 - TRBJ1-1 TRBV6-2/TRBV6-3 - TGTGCCAGCAGTTACACCAGGGAAATTAACACTGAAGCTTTCTTT CASSYTREINTEAFF
14 - TRBJ2-7 TRBV6-5 - TGTGCCAGCAGTCGACACGACGGGAGCTACGAGCAGTACTTC CASSRHDGSYEQYF
15 - TRBJ1-1 TRBV9 TRBD1 TGTGCCAGCAGCCTACTCGACAGGGCGGTGACTGAAGCTTTCTTT CASSLLDRAVTEAFF
15 few TRBJ1-5 TRBV7-9 - TGTGCCAGCAGTCCTCCGGGACATACAAATCAGCCCCAGCATTTT CASSPPGHTNQPQHF
16 once TRBJ1-2 TRBV11-2 TRBD1 TGTGCCAGCAGCCTCCCGGCCTACAGGGGTGTACAAGGCTACACCTTC CASSLPAYRGVQGYTF
14 - TRBJ2-7 TRBV25-1 - TGTGCCAGCAGTTTAACAGAGACCACCTACGAGCAGTACTTC CASSLTETTYEQYF
14 - TRBJ2-7 TRBV19 TRBD1 TGTGCCAGTAGTTGGGCGGACAGGGGGAGCGAGCAGTACTTC CASSWADRGSEQYF
14 - TRBJ2-1 TRBV5-1 - TGCGCCAGCAGCTTGGGGCTAGCTTCGGGTGAGCAGTTCTTC CASSLGLASGEQFF
14 - TRBJ1-4 TRBV7-6 TRBD1 TGTGCCAGCAGCCCAGGGGGTTTCGATGAAAAACTGTTTTTT CASSPGGFDEKLFF
15 - TRBJ2-3 TRBV10-3 - TGTGCCATCAGTGATCTTGCAGGTTTCACAGATACGCAGTATTTT CAISDLAGFTDTQYF
11 - TRBJ2-3 TRBV19 - TGTGCCAGTACCTACACAGATACGCAGTATTTT CASTYTDTQYF
13 - TRBJ2-3 TRBV5-4 - TGTGCCAGCAGCTTGTCGGGGTCAGATACGCAGTATTTT CASSLSGSDTQYF
13 - TRBJ1-2 TRBV5-5 TRBD1 TGTGCCAGCACCGACAGGGATTACTATGGCTACACCTTC CASTDRDYYGYTF
16 - TRBJ2-1 TRBV19 TRBD1 TGTGCCAGTAGTAATCGAGGACAGGGCGCCTACAATGAGCAGTTCTTC CASSNRGQGAYNEQFF
13 - TRBJ1-2 TRBV11-2 - TGTGCCAGCAGCTTACAGGGGACGGCTGGCTACACCTTC CASSLQGTAGYTF
15 - TRBJ2-7 TRBV27 TRBD1 TGTGCCAGCAGTCCCTCCGGGACAGGGGCCTACGAGCAGTACTTC CASSPSGTGAYEQYF
13 few TRBJ1-5 TRBV19 - TGTGCCAGTGAAACAGGGCCGGGTCAGCCCCAGCATTTT CASETGPGQPQHF
15 - TRBJ2-3 TRBV27 TRBD2 TGTGCCAGCAGTCTAGCGGGGCCGAGTACAGATACGCAGTATTTT CASSLAGPSTDTQYF
17 - TRBJ2-3 TRBV11-2 TRBD2 TGTGCCAGCAGCTCTCCTAGCGGGGGCAAAAACAGAGATACGCAGTATTTT CASSSPSGGKNRDTQYF
12 - TRBJ1-2 TRBV15 TRBD1 TGTGCCACCAGCATGACAGGGATTGGCTACACCTTC CATSMTGIGYTF
12 - TRBJ2-1 TRBV29-1 - TGCAGCGTTCAGGACTGGAAAAATGAGCAGTTCTTC CSVQDWKNEQFF
14 - TRBJ2-7 TRBV11-2 - TGTGCCAGCAGCACGAGTACAGGGTCATACGAGCAGTACTTC CASSTSTGSYEQYF
17 - TRBJ2-5 TRBV10-3 TRBD1 TGTGCCATCAGTGAGTCGATAGGGACAGGGGGCCTGAAGACCCAGTACTTC CAISESIGTGGLKTQYF
14 - TRBJ1-5 TRBV7-2 - TGTGCCAGCAGCTTCGGACAGTGGGATCAGCCCCAGCATTTT CASSFGQWDQPQHF
14 - TRBJ2-1 TRBV29-1 - TGCAGCGTTGAAGGCCTCCGGGGTGGCGATGAGCAGTTCTTC CSVEGLRGGDEQFF
13 - TRBJ1-2 TRBV11-2 TRBD1 TGTGCCAGCAGCTTAGATCCAGGGGGTGGCTACACCTTC CASSLDPGGGYTF
16 - TRBJ1-1 TRBV18 - TGTGCCAGCTCACTCCGGGAGATTTCAGTGAACACTGAAGCTTTCTTT CASSLREISVNTEAFF
13 - TRBJ1-2 TRBV7-2 - TGTGCCAGCAGCTTAGGGGGCGTCTATGGCTACACCTTC CASSLGGVYGYTF
13 - TRBJ1-2 TRBV5-5 TRBD1 TGTGCCAGCAGCCCGACAGGACAGGCACCTTACACCTTC CASSPTGQAPYTF
16 - TRBJ1-6 TRBV12-5 TRBD1 TGTGCTAGTGGTCCCCCGACAGGGCGGAATAATTCACCCCTCCACTTT CASGPPTGRNNSPLHF
17 - TRBJ2-1 TRBV4-1 - TGCGCCAGCAGCCAAGCCAAGGGACTCAGCTCCTACAATGAGCAGTTCTTC CASSQAKGLSSYNEQFF
15 - TRBJ1-4 TRBV7-6 TRBD1 TGTGCCAGCAGCGCCAGGACAGGCCCGAATGAAAAACTGTTTTTT CASSARTGPNEKLFF
18 - TRBJ2-7 TRBV27 - TGTGCCAGCAGTTTATTGAGTGGAGCACAGGGATCCTCCTACGAGCAGTACTTC CASSLLSGAQGSSYEQYF
13 - TRBJ2-1 TRBV7-9 TRBD2 TGTGCCAGCCGATGGACTAGCGGGAATGAGCAGTTCTTC CASRWTSGNEQFF
19 - TRBJ2-3 TRBV19 TRBD2 TGTGCCAGTAGTCTACGCCCCTCTGGACTAGCTGGAGCACCAGATACGCAGTATTTT CASSLRPSGLAGAPDTQYF
14 - TRBJ1-1 TRBV6-5 - TGTGCCAGCGATAACTACCAGGGAAGAACTGAAGCTTTCTTT CASDNYQGRTEAFF
15 - TRBJ2-3 TRBV5-4 TRBD1 TGTGCCAGCAGCCAAGGGACAGGAGAATCAGATACGCAGTATTTT CASSQGTGESDTQYF